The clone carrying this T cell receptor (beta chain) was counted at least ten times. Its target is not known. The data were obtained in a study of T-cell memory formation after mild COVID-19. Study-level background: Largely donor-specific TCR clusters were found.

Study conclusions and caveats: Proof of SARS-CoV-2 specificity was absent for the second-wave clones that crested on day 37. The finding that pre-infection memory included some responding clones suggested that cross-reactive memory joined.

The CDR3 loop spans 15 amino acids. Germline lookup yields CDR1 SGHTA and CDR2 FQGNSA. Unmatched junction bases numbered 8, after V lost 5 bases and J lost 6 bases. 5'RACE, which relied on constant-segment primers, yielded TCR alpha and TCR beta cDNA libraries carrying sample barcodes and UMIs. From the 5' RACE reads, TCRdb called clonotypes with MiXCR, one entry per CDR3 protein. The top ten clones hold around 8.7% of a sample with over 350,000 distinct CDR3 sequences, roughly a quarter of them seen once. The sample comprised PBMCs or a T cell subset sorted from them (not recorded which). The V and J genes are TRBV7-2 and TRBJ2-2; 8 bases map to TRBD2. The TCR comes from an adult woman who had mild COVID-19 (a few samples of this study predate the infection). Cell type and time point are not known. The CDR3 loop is CASSPDGGAAGELFF. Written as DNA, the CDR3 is TGTGCCAGCAGCCCAGACGGGGGGGCAGCCGGGGAGCTGTTTTTT.